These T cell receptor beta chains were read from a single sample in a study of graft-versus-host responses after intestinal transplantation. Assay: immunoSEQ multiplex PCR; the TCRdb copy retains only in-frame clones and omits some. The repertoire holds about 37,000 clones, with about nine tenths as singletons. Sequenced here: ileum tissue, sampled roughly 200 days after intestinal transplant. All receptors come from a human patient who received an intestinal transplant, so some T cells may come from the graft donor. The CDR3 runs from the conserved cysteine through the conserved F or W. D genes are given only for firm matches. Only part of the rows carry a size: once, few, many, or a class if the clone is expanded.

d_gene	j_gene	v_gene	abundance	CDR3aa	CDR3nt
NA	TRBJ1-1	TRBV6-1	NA	CASSADLMRGIDTEAFF	TGTGCCAGCAGTGCTGATCTAATGAGGGGGATTGACACTGAAGCTTTCTTT
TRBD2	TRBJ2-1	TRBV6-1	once	CASSFSGTNNEQFF	TGTGCCAGCAGCTTCTCCGGGACTAACAATGAGCAGTTCTTC
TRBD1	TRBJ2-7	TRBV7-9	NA	CASSLGGQPYEQYF	TGTGCCAGCAGCTTAGGGGGACAGCCCTACGAGCAGTACTTC
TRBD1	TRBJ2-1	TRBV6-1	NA	CASSDNRDRGNNEQFF	TGTGCCAGCAGTGATAACCGGGACAGGGGTAACAATGAGCAGTTCTTC
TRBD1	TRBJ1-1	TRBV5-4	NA	CASSHLADRAGTEAFF	TGTGCCAGCAGCCACCTCGCGGACAGGGCCGGAACTGAAGCTTTCTTT
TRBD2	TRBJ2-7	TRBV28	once	CASSLAGGYEQYF	TGTGCCAGCAGTTTAGCGGGGGGCTACGAGCAGTACTTC
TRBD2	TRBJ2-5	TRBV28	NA	CASSLRLAGQETQYF	TGTGCCAGCAGTTTACGACTAGCGGGACAAGAGACCCAGTACTTC
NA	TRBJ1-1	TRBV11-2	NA	CASRLWGPPNTEAFF	TGTGCCAGCCGACTCTGGGGACCGCCGAACACTGAAGCTTTCTTT
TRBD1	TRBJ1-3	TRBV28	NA	CASRLRDRGSSNTIYF	TGTGCCAGCAGGCTCAGAGACAGGGGCTCATCAAACACCATATATTTT
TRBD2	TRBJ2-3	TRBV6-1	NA	CASSGLTGGVGSTDTQYF	TGTGCCAGCAGTGGTCTGACGGGGGGGGTGGGAAGCACAGATACGCAGTATTTT
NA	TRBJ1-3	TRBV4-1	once	CASSPYGANSGNTIYF	TGCGCCAGCAGCCCCTACGGAGCAAACTCTGGAAACACCATATATTTT
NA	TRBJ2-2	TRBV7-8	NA	CASSLRGAYTGELFF	TGTGCCAGCAGCTTACGGGGGGCTTACACCGGGGAGCTGTTTTTT
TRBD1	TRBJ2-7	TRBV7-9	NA	CASSPRSGQGYYEQYF	TGTGCCAGCAGCCCCCGATCCGGACAGGGCTACTACGAGCAGTACTTC
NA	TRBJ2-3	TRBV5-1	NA	CASSLQQGGTDTQYF	TGCGCCAGCAGCTTGCAACAGGGTGGAACAGATACGCAGTATTTT
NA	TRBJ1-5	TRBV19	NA	CASLDGYSNQPQHF	TGTGCCAGTTTGGACGGTTATAGCAATCAGCCCCAGCATTTT
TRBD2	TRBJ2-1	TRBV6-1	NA	CASSARLAGEVEQFF	TGTGCCAGCAGTGCGAGGCTAGCGGGGGAGGTTGAGCAGTTCTTC
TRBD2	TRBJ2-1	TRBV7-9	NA	CASSPGTSGSNEQFF	TGTGCCAGCAGCCCCGGGACTAGCGGGAGTAATGAGCAGTTCTTC
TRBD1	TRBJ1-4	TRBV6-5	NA	CASSLTGGGEKLFF	TGTGCCAGCAGCCTCACAGGGGGCGGCGAAAAACTGTTTTTT
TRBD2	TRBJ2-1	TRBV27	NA	CASSYSGRWREQFF	TGTGCCAGCAGTTATAGCGGGAGGTGGAGAGAGCAGTTCTTC
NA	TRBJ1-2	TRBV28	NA	CASSFPPGYTF	TGTGCCAGCAGTTTTCCCCCCGGCTACACCTTC
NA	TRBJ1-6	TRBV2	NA	CASRGDYNSPLHF	TGTGCCAGCAGGGGGGATTATAATTCACCCCTCCACTTT
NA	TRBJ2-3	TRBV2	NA	CASSQTGLSTDTQYF	TGTGCCAGCAGTCAAACAGGGCTCAGCACAGATACGCAGTATTTT
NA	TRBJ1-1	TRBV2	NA	CASSIVRVDTEAFF	TGTGCCAGCAGTATAGTGAGGGTGGATACTGAAGCTTTCTTT
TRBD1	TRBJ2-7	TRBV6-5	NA	CASSYSGQGAYEQYF	TGTGCCAGCAGTTACTCGGGACAGGGTGCCTACGAGCAGTACTTC
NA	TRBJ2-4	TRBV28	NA	CASSSGEVVKNIQYF	TGTGCCAGCAGCTCAGGGGAGGTAGTCAAAAACATTCAGTACTTC
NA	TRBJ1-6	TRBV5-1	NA	CASSWIRGGSPLHF	TGCGCCAGCAGCTGGATCAGGGGAGGCTCACCCCTCCACTTT
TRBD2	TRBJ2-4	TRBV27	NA	CASSSTGRQIQYF	TGTGCCAGCAGTTCCACCGGGAGGCAGATTCAGTACTTC
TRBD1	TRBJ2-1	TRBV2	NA	CASLGQGVYNEQFF	TGTGCCAGCTTGGGGCAGGGGGTTTACAATGAGCAGTTCTTC
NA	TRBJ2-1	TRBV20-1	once	CSARFYNEQFF	TGCAGTGCTAGATTCTACAATGAGCAGTTCTTC
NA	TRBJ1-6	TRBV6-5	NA	CASVAQWNNSPLHF	TGTGCCAGCGTCGCCCAGTGGAATAATTCACCCCTCCACTTT
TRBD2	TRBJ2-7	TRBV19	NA	CASSITSGSSYEQYF	TGTGCCAGTAGTATCACTAGCGGGAGCTCCTACGAGCAGTACTTC
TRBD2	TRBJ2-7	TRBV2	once	CASRSLAGSSYEQYF	TGTGCCAGCAGATCCCTAGCGGGAAGCTCCTACGAGCAGTACTTC
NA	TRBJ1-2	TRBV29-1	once	CSVEEDGYTF	TGCAGCGTTGAAGAGGATGGCTACACCTTC
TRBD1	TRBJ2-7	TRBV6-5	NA	CASSYGGTGIGEQYF	TGTGCCAGCAGTTACGGGGGGACAGGGATAGGGGAGCAGTACTTC
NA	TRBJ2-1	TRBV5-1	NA	CASTVRGGPYNEQFF	TGCGCCAGCACCGTAAGAGGGGGGCCCTACAATGAGCAGTTCTTC
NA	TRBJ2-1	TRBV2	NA	CASSVSGYNEQFF	TGTGCCAGCAGTGTGTCAGGCTACAATGAGCAGTTCTTC
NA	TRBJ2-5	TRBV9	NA	CASSVTEGGPKETQYF	TGTGCCAGCAGCGTGACTGAGGGGGGACCCAAAGAGACCCAGTACTTC
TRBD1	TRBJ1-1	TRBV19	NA	CASSTLQGLEGTEAFF	TGTGCCAGTAGTACCCTACAGGGGTTGGAGGGCACTGAAGCTTTCTTT
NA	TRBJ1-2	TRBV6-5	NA	CASSRRGQPYGYTF	TGTGCCAGCAGCAGAAGAGGACAGCCCTATGGCTACACCTTC
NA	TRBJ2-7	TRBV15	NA	CATKEEARDYEQYF	TGTGCCACCAAAGAGGAGGCGAGGGACTACGAGCAGTACTTC
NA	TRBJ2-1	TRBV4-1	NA	CASSQDGVGSYNEQFF	TGCGCCAGCAGCCAAGATGGGGTGGGCTCCTACAATGAGCAGTTCTTC
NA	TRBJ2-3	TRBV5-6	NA	CASSLWGLGGTQYF	TGTGCCAGCAGCTTATGGGGACTGGGGGGTACGCAGTATTTT
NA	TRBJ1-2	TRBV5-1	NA	CASSPGWLQRNYGYTF	TGCGCCAGCAGCCCGGGCTGGCTTCAAAGAAACTATGGCTACACCTTC
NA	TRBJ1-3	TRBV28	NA	CASRPVRPGNTIYF	TGTGCCAGCAGACCGGTCAGACCTGGAAACACCATATATTTT
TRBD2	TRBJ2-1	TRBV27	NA	CASSLWAGAVYNEQFF	TGTGCCAGCAGTTTGTGGGCGGGAGCCGTATACAATGAGCAGTTCTTC
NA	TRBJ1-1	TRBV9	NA	CASSVDGGGNTEAFF	TGTGCCAGCAGCGTGGACGGGGGGGGGAACACTGAAGCTTTCTTT
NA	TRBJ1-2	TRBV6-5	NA	CASTPWEGANYGYTF	TGTGCCAGCACCCCCTGGGAGGGCGCTAACTATGGCTACACCTTC
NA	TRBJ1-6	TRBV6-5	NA	CASSYALSSGNSPLHF	TGTGCCAGCAGTTACGCCCTGAGCAGTGGGAATTCACCCCTCCACTTT
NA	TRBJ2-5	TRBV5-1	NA	CASSLMSNQETQYF	TGCGCCAGCAGCTTGATGTCTAACCAAGAGACCCAGTACTTC